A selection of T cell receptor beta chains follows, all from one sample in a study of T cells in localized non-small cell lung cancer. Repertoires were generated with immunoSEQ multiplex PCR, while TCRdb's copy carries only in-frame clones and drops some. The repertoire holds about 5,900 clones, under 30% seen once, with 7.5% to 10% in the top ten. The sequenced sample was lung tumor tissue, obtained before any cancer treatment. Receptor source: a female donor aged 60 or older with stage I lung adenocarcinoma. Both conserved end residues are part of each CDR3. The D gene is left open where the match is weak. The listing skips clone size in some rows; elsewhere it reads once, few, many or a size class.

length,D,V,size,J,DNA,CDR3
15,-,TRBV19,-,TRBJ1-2,TGTGCCAGTCAGAGTACGGGACCTTTAGGTGGTGGCTACACCTTC,CASQSTGPLGGGYTF
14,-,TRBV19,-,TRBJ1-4,TGTGCCAGTAGTCTAACGGACAGCAGGGAAAAACTGTTTTTT,CASSLTDSREKLFF
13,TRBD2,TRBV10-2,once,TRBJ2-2,TGCGCCAGCGGGGGACTAGGCACCGGGGAGCTGTTTTTT,CASGGLGTGELFF
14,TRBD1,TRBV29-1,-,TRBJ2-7,TGCAGCGCTTCACCGGGACAGGGAAACTACGAGCAGTACTTC,CSASPGQGNYEQYF
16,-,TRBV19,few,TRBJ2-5,TGTGCCAGTAGTATAGGTCGGACACCACCATGGGAGACCCAGTACTTC,CASSIGRTPPWETQYF
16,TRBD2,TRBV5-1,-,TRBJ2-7,TGCGCCAGCAGCTTGGGACTAGCCCCAAGCTCCTACGAGCAGTACTTC,CASSLGLAPSSYEQYF
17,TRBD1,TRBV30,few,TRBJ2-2,TGTGCCTGGAGTGAAGGGACAGGGGGCGCAGACACCGGGGAGCTGTTTTTT,CAWSEGTGGADTGELFF
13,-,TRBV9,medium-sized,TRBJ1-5,TGTGCCAGCAGTAAATGGAGCAATCAGCCCCAGCATTTT,CASSKWSNQPQHF
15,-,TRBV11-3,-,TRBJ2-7,TGTGCCAGCAGCTTAGGGCAGTCGAGCTCCTACGAGCAGTACTTC,CASSLGQSSSYEQYF
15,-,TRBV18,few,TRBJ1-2,TGTGCCAGCTCACCACGTCTAGACGTAAACTATGGCTACACCTTC,CASSPRLDVNYGYTF
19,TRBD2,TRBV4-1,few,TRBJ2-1,TGCGCCAGCAGCCAAGATATGGCTAGCGGGTCTGGCTCCTACAATGAGCAGTTCTTC,CASSQDMASGSGSYNEQFF
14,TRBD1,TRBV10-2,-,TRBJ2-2,TGCGCCAGCCTGGACAGGTTCAACACCGGGGAGCTGTTTTTT,CASLDRFNTGELFF
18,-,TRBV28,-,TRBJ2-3,TGTGCCAGCAGTCCTACGGGACATCGAGCGACTAGCACAGATACGCAGTATTTT,CASSPTGHRATSTDTQYF
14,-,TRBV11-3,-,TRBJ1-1,TGTGCCAGCAGCTTGTGGGAGGGAATCGCTGAAGCTTTCTTT,CASSLWEGIAEAFF